This T cell receptor (beta chain) was found in a study of T cell responses to AZD1222 COVID-19 vaccine. TCRdb's table, derived via immunoSEQ multiplex PCR, lists solely in-frame clones and lacks some. This table holds some 130,000 clones, approximately 80% found once. The CDR3 is made up of 16 amino acids. Per the germline V gene, CDR1 is SGHRS and CDR2 is YFSETQ. The junction had 7 bases not matched to a gene; V was cut back by 0 bases and J by 4 bases. Turning to this clone: As yet, its antigen is unknown.

Broader study findings: There were repertoire samples only from the period after the peak T cell response. Unmutated variant regions are reportedly targeted by nearly half of spike-specific TCRs. Spike-wide vaccine-associated CD4 TCRs dominated at 160-218 and 743-854. Possibly, clonal diversity was underestimated; donors were largely white British and included more females.

The starting material was peripheral blood, obtained on day 0 of AZD1222 vaccination. This TCR was sampled from an adult in good health. V gene TRBV5-1 combines with J gene TRBJ2-3; 8 positions agree with TRBD2. CDR3 protein: CASSLVPGGAADTQYF. The CDR3 DNA reads as TGCGCCAGCAGCTTGGTTCCCGGGGGGGCCGCAGATACGCAGTATTTT.